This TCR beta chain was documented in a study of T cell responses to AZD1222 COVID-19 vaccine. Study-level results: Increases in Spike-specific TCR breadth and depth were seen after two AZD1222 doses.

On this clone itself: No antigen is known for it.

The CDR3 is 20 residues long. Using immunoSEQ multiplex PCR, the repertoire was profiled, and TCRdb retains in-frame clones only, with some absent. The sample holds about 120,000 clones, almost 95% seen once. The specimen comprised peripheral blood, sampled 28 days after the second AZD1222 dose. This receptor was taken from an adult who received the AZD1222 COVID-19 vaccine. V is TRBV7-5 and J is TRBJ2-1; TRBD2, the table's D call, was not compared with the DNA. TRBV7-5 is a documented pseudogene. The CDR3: CVRSPRTSGRLLYSYNEQFF. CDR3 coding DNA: TGTGTCAGAAGCCCTCGGACTAGCGGGAGGCTTTTATACTCCTACAATGAGCAGTTCTTC.